The 18 T cell receptor beta chains in this list originate from one sample, sequenced in a study of immune evolution from preneoplasia to lung adenocarcinoma. Using immunoSEQ multiplex PCR, the repertoire was profiled, and TCRdb retains in-frame clones only, with some absent. Of around 7,500 clones listed, roughly 74% are singletons. Sequences were obtained from FFPE atypical adenomatous hyperplasia tissue from the lung. The subset here: atypical adenomatous hyperplasia (AAH), lung preneoplasia. The receptors shown here come from a donor aged 70 or over with lung adenocarcinoma. Some clones in this sample may be carry-over from other donors' samples.

This clone was counted only a few times. The rearrangement joins TRBV11-1 to TRBJ1-2; D is ambiguous. Trimming took 2 bases from V and 4 from J, leaving 11 bases between them. This CDR3 is built from 14 residues. Germline values: CDR1 SGHAT, CDR2 FQDESV (reference sequence). The CDR3: CASSLTGRPYGYTF. Written as DNA, the CDR3 is TGTGCCAGCAGCTTAACGGGCAGGCCCTATGGCTACACCTTC. The variable domain in full, with the rest retrieved from reference TRBV11-1 and TRBJ1-2, is EAEVAQSPRYKITEKSQAVAFWCDPISGHATLYWYRQILGQGPELLVQFQDESVVDDSQLPKDRFSAERLKGVDSTLKIQPAELGDSAMYLCASSLTGRPYGYTFGSGTRLTVV.

The chain has TRBV5-1 and TRBJ1-2, with a weak D call TRBD1 (6 bases). This CDR3 contains 12 residues. In germline, CDR1 is SGHRS, CDR2 YFSETQ. Between the trimmed V and J ends, which lost 4 bases and 3 bases, there was a span of 7 bases. CDR3 nucleotides: TGCGCCAGCAGCAGGACAGACTATGGCTACACCTTC. It encodes CASSRTDYGYTF.

The rearrangement uses TRBV7-3 and TRBJ2-2; D remains unclear. Trimming took off 3 bases at V and 1 base at J, with 6 bases between the two ends. Germline loops: CDR1 SGHTA, CDR2 FQGTGA. This CDR3 is built from 14 residues. In nucleotides, the CDR3 is TGTGCCAGCAGCTTTCGAGGGAACACCGGGGAGCTGTTTTTT. Protein: CASSFRGNTGELFF.

The chain couples TRBV30 to TRBJ1-1; D gene uncertain. The CDR3 totals 13 residues. Germline CDR1 reads GTSNPN; CDR2 reads SVGIG (reference sequence). Trimming removed 0 bases from V and 3 bases from J, with 8 bases in between. CDR3 sequence (DNA): TGTGCCTGGAGTGTACCCGAATACACTGAAGCTTTCTTT. Translation: CAWSVPEYTEAFF.

The rearrangement links TRBV18 to TRBJ1-3; D possibly corresponds to TRBD1 (5 bases). V dropped 2 bases and J dropped 4 bases, with 12 bases sitting between them. This CDR3 contains 15 residues. Germline V gene data show CDR1 as KGHSH and CDR2 as LQKENI. CDR3 residues: CASSPSMGEGNTIYF. DNA of the CDR3: TGTGCCAGCTCACCAAGTATGGGGGAAGGAAACACCATATATTTT.

The gene calls are TRBV7-9 and TRBJ1-4, with TRBD1 matching over 11 bases. The CDR3 consists of 14 residues. Per the germline V gene, CDR1 is SEHNR and CDR2 is FQNEAQ (reference sequence). Unmatched junction bases numbered 3, after V lost 5 bases and J lost 7 bases. The CDR3 nucleotides read TGTGCCAGCAGCCTGGGACAGGGGGGTGAAAAACTGTTTTTT. It specifies CASSLGQGGEKLFF.

The CDR3 protein is CASSPDGNEKLFF. CDR3 coding DNA: TGTGCCAGCAGCCCGGACGGAAATGAAAAACTGTTTTTT. The V and J genes are TRBV11-3 and TRBJ1-4; D uncertain. CDR1 SGHNT and CDR2 YENEEA come from the germline V gene. CDR3 length equals 13 residues. V lost 5 bases to trimming and J lost 5 bases, with 9 bases between them.

The CDR3 DNA follows: TGTGCCAGCGGGACTAGCGGATACACCGGGGAGCTGTTTTTT. As protein: CASGTSGYTGELFF. The rearrangement links TRBV28 to TRBJ2-2, with TRBD2 matching over 11 bases. The CDR3 has 14 residues. Germline loops: CDR1 MDHEN, CDR2 SYDVKM. The trim removed 8 bases at V and 3 bases at J, leaving 2 bases unmatched. Combining the CDR3 with reference TRBV28 and TRBJ2-2 gives the whole variable domain DVKVTQSSRYLVKRTGEKVFLECVQDMDHENMFWYRQDPGLGLRLIYFSYDVKMKEKGDIPEGYSVSREKKERFSLILESASTNQTSMYLCASGTSGYTGELFFGEGSRLTVL.

This chain uses TRBV2 with TRBJ1-1; D is ambiguous. Germline values: CDR1 SNHLY, CDR2 FYNNEI. Trimming shortened V by 6 bases and J by 3 bases, and 14 bases separated the two germline ends. The CDR3 loop spans 14 amino acids. In DNA, the CDR3 is TGTGCCAGCAGACCCTTCGTTGGCGACACTGAAGCTTTCTTT. This codes for CASRPFVGDTEAFF.

The genes are TRBV5-1 and TRBJ2-2; tentatively, D is TRBD2 (5 bases). The CDR3 length is 15 residues. V dropped 6 bases and J dropped 2 bases, with 14 bases sitting between them. Germline CDR1 reads SGHRS; CDR2 reads YFSETQ. In DNA, the CDR3 is TGCGCCAGCACGGGGAAACCCTCAAACACCGGGGAGCTGTTTTTT. It encodes CASTGKPSNTGELFF.

V gene TRBV27 combines with J gene TRBJ1-1; 9 nucleotides line up with TRBD1. V lost 5 bases, J lost 0 bases, and 10 bases stayed unmatched. CDR3 size: 17 residues. Germline V lookup: CDR1 MNHEY, CDR2 SMNVEV (reference sequence). CDR3 in DNA: TGTGCCAGCAGTCCAGGACAGGGGCCCTTCATGAACACTGAAGCTTTCTTT. It specifies CASSPGQGPFMNTEAFF.

The chain is built from TRBV28 and TRBJ1-5; weak D call: TRBD1 (5 bases). There are 16 residues in the CDR3. Germline loops: CDR1 MDHEN, CDR2 SYDVKM. V shed 3 bases and J shed 7 bases, with 19 bases lying between them. CDR3 amino acids: CASSLPGAASWQPQHF. The CDR3, as DNA: TGTGCCAGCAGTTTGCCCGGGGCCGCGTCCTGGCAGCCCCAGCATTTT.

This rearrangement joins TRBV2 to TRBJ1-2; tentative D call: TRBD1 (5 bases). V lost 3 bases and J 0 bases, leaving 8 bases between the germline ends. The CDR3 runs 14 residues. Germline assignment: CDR1 SNHLY and CDR2 FYNNEI. The DNA for the CDR3 is TGTGCCAGCAGTGAGCGGGGCCCTAACTATGGCTACACCTTC. It specifies CASSERGPNYGYTF.

This clone was picked up one time. The V gene is TRBV6-6, the J gene TRBJ2-7; the D is unclear. CDR1 is MNHNY, CDR2 SVGAGI, per germline (reference sequence). V shed 0 bases and J shed 2 bases, with 2 bases lying between them. The length of the CDR3 is 12 residues. The CDR3 sequence: CASSYSTYEQYF. The DNA of the CDR3 is TGTGCCAGCAGTTACTCCACCTACGAGCAGTACTTC.

The chain recombines TRBV2 with TRBJ2-7, with 10 bases fitting TRBD2. Trimming at V came to 7 bases and at J to 6 bases, leaving 15 bases not matched to a gene. This CDR3 has 16 amino acids. Germline loops: CDR1 SNHLY, CDR2 FYNNEI. CDR3 sequence reads: CASMTRLLGLAPEQYF. The CDR3 nucleotides read TGTGCCAGCATGACGCGCCTACTGGGACTAGCGCCCGAGCAGTACTTC.

The chain uses TRBV7-3 and TRBJ2-2, with 10 positions matching TRBD2. Germline assignment: CDR1 SGHTA and CDR2 FQGTGA. The trim removed 6 bases at V and 2 bases at J, leaving 6 bases unmatched. This CDR3 is built from 16 residues. Here the CDR3 DNA reads TGTGCCAGCAGTCCTACTAGCGGGGTCAACACCGGGGAGCTGTTTTTT. Encoded protein: CASSPTSGVNTGELFF. Based on the CDR3 plus reference TRBV7-3 and TRBJ2-2, the full variable domain is GAGVSQTPSNKVTEKGKYVELRCDPISGHTALYWYRQSLGQGPEFLIYFQGTGAADDSGLPNDRFFAVRPEGSVSTLKIQRTERGDSAVYLCASSPTSGVNTGELFFGEGSRLTVL.

The J gene is TRBJ2-1, the V gene TRBV6-1; D is unresolved. Germline CDR1 is MNHNS and CDR2 is SASEGT. The V end was cut by 5 bases, the J end by 4 bases, with 9 bases between. The CDR3 runs 13 residues. CDR3 protein: CASSRAAYNEQFF. CDR3 in DNA: TGTGCCAGCAGTAGGGCAGCTTACAATGAGCAGTTCTTC.

The CDR3 loop is CASSRGLSIDTQYF. The CDR3 region has the DNA TGTGCCAGCAGTAGGGGACTATCCATAGATACGCAGTATTTT. The V call is TRBV6-5, the J call TRBJ2-3, with 7 bases identical to TRBD2. Germline V lookup: CDR1 MNHEY, CDR2 SVGAGI. V was clipped by 5 bases and J by 5 bases; unmatched bases: 7. The CDR3 is 14 residues long.